A single sample gave rise to the 32 T cell receptor beta chains below, sequenced in a study of blood T cell repertoires in COVID-19. Profiled with immunoSEQ multiplex PCR; TCRdb holds only in-frame clones, not every one. The sample lists 350,000 to 450,000 clones, about 85% occurring once. The sequenced sample consisted of peripheral blood. The receptors were sampled from a woman aged 18-30 years with acute or convalescent COVID-19.

The chain uses TRBV12-3 or TRBV12-4 and TRBJ1-1; 9 bases agree with TRBD1. V lost 6 bases, J lost 12 bases, and 11 bases stayed unmatched. The CDR3 runs to 13 residues. The CDR3 coding sequence is TGTGCCAGCAGCTTTTCCGGACAGGGGAATACTTTCTTT. It is translated as CASSFSGQGNTFF.

This sequence joins TRBV6-5 and TRBJ2-2, with 12 nucleotides matching TRBD2. The V gene end was trimmed by 6 bases and the J gene end by 5 bases; junction bases not matched to a gene: 4. Germline CDR1 and CDR2: MNHEY and SVGAGI. The CDR3 totals 15 residues. The DNA for the CDR3 is TGTGCCAGCAGCCTCGGACTAGCGGGAACCGGGGAGCTGTTTTTT. Its protein is CASSLGLAGTGELFF.

The table lists this clone with a count of one. V usage is TRBV7-9 and J usage is TRBJ2-2, with D possibly TRBD1 on 6 matching bases. V was pared by 1 base and J by 6 bases, with 15 bases between. Germline loops: CDR1 SEHNR, CDR2 FQNEAQ (reference sequence). The CDR3 is 16 amino acids. The DNA for the CDR3 is TGTGCCAGCAGCTTAGTAGCAGGGGCGGAGGCCGGGGAGCTGTTTTTT. Its protein product is CASSLVAGAEAGELFF.

This clone showed up just once. The genes are TRBV5-4 and TRBJ1-3, with a possible D match to TRBD1 (5 bases). CDR3 size: 16 residues. CDR1 is SGHNT and CDR2 is YYREEE in the germline V gene (reference sequence). Between the trimmed V and J ends, which lost 0 bases and 2 bases, there was a span of 12 bases. The CDR3 DNA reads TGTGCCAGCAGCTTGGTTAGCCCGGGGGCTGGAAACACCATATATTTT. This codes for CASSLVSPGAGNTIYF.

This chain joins TRBV25-1 and TRBJ1-4, with 7 positions matching TRBD1. Germline assignment: CDR1 MGHDK and CDR2 SYGVNS. V gave up 8 bases and J gave up 7 bases; unmatched junction bases: 7. The CDR3 covers 13 residues. The CDR3 sequence: CASGQGGSEKLFF. The CDR3 DNA sequence: TGTGCCAGCGGCCAGGGGGGCAGTGAAAAACTGTTTTTT.

This chain links TRBV7-3 with TRBJ1-4, with D uncertain. This CDR3 has 14 residues. Trimming shortened V by 5 bases and J by 8 bases, and 15 bases separated the two germline ends. Germline V CDR1 and CDR2: SGHTA, FQGTGA. The CDR3 nucleotides read TGTGCCAGCAGCGCGGGGAGGGAGAGCGAAAAACTGTTTTTT. As protein: CASSAGRESEKLFF.

The chain links TRBV28 to TRBJ1-2; 9 nucleotides match TRBD1. Trimming cost V 3 bases and J 7 bases; bases outside gene matches: 3. Germline V CDR1 and CDR2: MDHEN, SYDVKM. The CDR3 is 13 amino acids. CDR3 in amino acids: CASSFYRGLGYTF. CDR3 DNA: TGTGCCAGCAGTTTCTACAGGGGGCTTGGCTACACCTTC.

The chain joins TRBV10-3 to TRBJ2-7, with D possibly TRBD1 on 5 matching bases. Germline V gene sequence: CDR1 ENHRY, CDR2 SYGVKD. Trimming took 11 bases from V and 1 from J, leaving 12 bases between them. This CDR3 is 12 amino acids long. The CDR3 loop is CASTDRSYEQYF. The DNA of the CDR3 is TGTGCCTCGACAGACAGATCCTACGAGCAGTACTTC.

The rearrangement uses TRBV27 and TRBJ1-5; D uncertain. V was shortened by 6 bases and J by 4 bases, with 7 bases between the two germline ends. CDR1 is MNHEY, CDR2 SMNVEV, per germline (reference sequence). The CDR3 consists of 12 residues. Written as DNA, the CDR3 is TGTGCCAGCAGGTCAGCGAATCAGCCCCAGCATTTT. It encodes CASRSANQPQHF.

With regard to this clone: The sample contains more than one DNA sequence encoding this CDR3. The V gene is TRBV11-3, the J gene TRBJ2-3, with 14 bases matching TRBD2. Germline loops: CDR1 SGHNT, CDR2 YENEEA. V was clipped by 5 bases and J by 4 bases; unmatched bases: 5. CDR3 length equals 16 residues. In DNA form, the CDR3 reads TGTGCCAGCAGCCCCGGGACTAGCGGGAGATCAGATACGCAGTATTTT. Translating it yields CASSPGTSGRSDTQYF.

This clone was recorded once. This chain uses TRBV11-2 with TRBJ2-2; TRBD2 might be the D (6 bases). Germline CDR1 and CDR2: SGHAT and FQNNGV. The CDR3 is made up of 15 amino acids. Trimming stripped 8 bases from V and 0 bases from J, with 13 bases between. The CDR3 protein is CASRYGRSNTGELFF. The CDR3 DNA is TGTGCCAGCCGATACGGGAGATCGAACACCGGGGAGCTGTTTTTT. The whole variable domain, filled in from reference TRBV11-2 and TRBJ2-2, reads EAGVAQSPRYKIIEKRQSVAFWCNPISGHATLYWYQQILGQGPKLLIQFQNNGVVDDSQLPKDRFSAERLKGVDSTLKIQPAKLEDSAVYLCASRYGRSNTGELFFGEGSRLTVL.

Here the CDR3 reads CASSPFGTENTEAFF. As DNA, the CDR3 is TGTGCCAGCAGTCCGTTTGGGACAGAGAACACTGAAGCTTTCTTT. V and J are TRBV6-5 and TRBJ1-1; 7 nucleotides match TRBD1. V was clipped by 5 bases and J by 1 base; unmatched bases: 7. The CDR3 has 15 amino acids. Germline loops: CDR1 MNHEY, CDR2 SVGAGI.

The chain combines TRBV10-3 with TRBJ1-2; a weak D match, TRBD1 (6 bases). CDR3 length equals 15 residues. V lost 1 base to trimming and J lost 7 bases, with 16 bases between them. Germline-derived CDR1 and CDR2 are ENHRY and SYGVKD. This chain's CDR3 is CAISEFGGGDGGYTF. DNA of the CDR3: TGTGCCATCAGTGAGTTCGGAGGGGGGGACGGTGGCTACACCTTC.

The V and J genes are TRBV1 and TRBJ2-7; TRBD2 was called by the table and not checked on the DNA. TRBV1 is noted as a pseudogene. CDR3 length: 15 residues. The DNA for the CDR3 is TGCACCAGCAGCCAAGACAAGGCTAGCGGGAGTGAGCAGTACTTC. Its translation: CTSSQDKASGSEQYF.

The chain couples TRBV30 to TRBJ2-1; 8 bases agree with TRBD2. Germline assignment: CDR1 GTSNPN and CDR2 SVGIG (reference sequence). This CDR3 comprises 15 residues. V was pared by 0 bases and J by 2 bases, with 3 bases of the junction left unmatched. CDR3 sequence reads: CAWSVNGGAYNEQFF. The CDR3 coding sequence is TGTGCCTGGAGTGTAAACGGGGGGGCCTACAATGAGCAGTTCTTC.

The chain joins TRBV9 to TRBJ1-1, with 9 positions matching TRBD1. The CDR3 consists of 16 residues. CDR1 and CDR2 from the germline V gene are SGDLS and YYNGEE. With V trimmed by 4 bases and J by 5 bases, 12 bases remained unmatched. CDR3: CASSSTAGTGYTEAFF. As DNA, the CDR3 is TGTGCCAGCAGCTCCACAGCGGGGACAGGGTATACTGAAGCTTTCTTT.

The V and J genes are TRBV24-1 and TRBJ2-2, with D hard to call. From germline, CDR1 is KGHDR and CDR2 SFDVKD. The germline V and J ends were trimmed by 5 bases and 7 bases, with 7 bases remaining between them. The CDR3 length is 12 residues. Written as DNA, the CDR3 is TGTGCCACCAGTGTATCAGGCGGGGAGCTGTTTTTT. Its translation is CATSVSGGELFF.

As concerns this clone: The sample contains more than one DNA sequence encoding this CDR3. CDR3 amino acids: CASSLTGETQYF. In DNA, the CDR3 is TGTGCCAGCAGTTTGACGGGAGAGACCCAGTACTTC. The chain employs TRBV12-3 or TRBV12-4 and TRBJ2-5; D is ambiguous. The CDR3 runs to 12 residues. The V gene lost 3 bases and the J gene lost 4 bases, with 6 bases spanning the gap.

The V call is TRBV6-2 or TRBV6-3, the J call TRBJ1-1; D is unresolved. Germline assignment: CDR1 MNHEY and CDR2 SVGEGT. The CDR3 covers 14 residues. Deletions cut 0 bases from V and 0 bases from J, with 5 bases between. The CDR3 sequence: CASSYSRMNTEAFF. The DNA for the CDR3 is TGTGCCAGCAGTTACTCGCGAATGAACACTGAAGCTTTCTTT.

The chain is built from TRBV24-1 and TRBJ1-1, with 9 bases matching TRBD1. Germline V gives CDR1 KGHDR, CDR2 SFDVKD. J was trimmed by 0 bases and V by 7 bases; bases with no gene match: 20. The CDR3 runs 20 residues. CDR3 sequence: CATSGGRDRESFRMNTEAFF. The CDR3 DNA reads TGTGCCACCAGCGGGGGCCGGGACAGGGAATCGTTTCGGATGAACACTGAAGCTTTCTTT.

This clone was picked up a small number of times. The rearrangement uses TRBV10-1 and TRBJ2-7; a weak D match, TRBD2 (5 bases). The germline V gene has CDR1 WNHNN and CDR2 SYGVQD (reference sequence). Between the trimmed V and J ends, which lost 5 bases and 2 bases, there was a span of 13 bases. The CDR3 covers 14 residues. For the CDR3, the DNA is TGCGCCAGCAGTCCTGGAGACGGGGCCTACGAGCAGTACTTC. Residues: CASSPGDGAYEQYF.

V gene TRBV7-6 combines with J gene TRBJ1-1; possibly TRBD1 for D (6 bases). This CDR3 region has 18 residues. V was pared by 0 bases and J by 0 bases, with 17 bases between. Germline V gives CDR1 SGHVS, CDR2 FNYEAQ. The CDR3 DNA reads TGTGCCAGCAGCTTAGCAATGGGGGCAGCCGACTTGAACACTGAAGCTTTCTTT. Amino acids: CASSLAMGAADLNTEAFF.

J is TRBJ1-1 and V is TRBV6-5, with TRBD1 as a possible D gene (6 bases). The CDR3 consists of 13 residues. Looked up from germline, CDR1 is MNHEY and CDR2 is SVGAGI. V lost 7 bases and J 6 bases, leaving 15 bases between the germline ends. The CDR3 nucleotides read TGTGCCAGCACCCTCGGGACAATCGCTGAAGCTTTCTTT. It encodes CASTLGTIAEAFF.

The chain carries TRBV11-1 and TRBJ2-7; 13 bases match TRBD2. V dropped 5 bases and J dropped 2; count of bases not matched to a gene: 3. The length of the CDR3 is 15 residues. Germline-derived CDR1 and CDR2 are SGHAT and FQDESV (reference sequence). The CDR3 spells CASSQGTSGAYEQYF. As DNA, the CDR3 is TGTGCCAGCAGCCAAGGGACTAGCGGGGCCTACGAGCAGTACTTC.

The chain joins TRBV3-1 (or the pseudogene TRBV3-2) to TRBJ2-3; D is perhaps TRBD1 (5 bases). The CDR3 covers 15 residues. The V end was cut by 4 bases, the J end by 1 base, with 12 bases between. The germline gives CDR1 LGHDT, CDR2 YNNKEL (reference sequence). The CDR3 region is CASSPHGAGTDTQYF. The CDR3 DNA follows: TGTGCCAGCAGCCCTCATGGGGCGGGCACAGATACGCAGTATTTT.

This clone appeared a single time. The V gene is TRBV3-1 (or the pseudogene TRBV3-2), the J gene TRBJ1-6; 8 bases are shared with TRBD1. The CDR3 is made up of 20 amino acids. Germline assignment: CDR1 LGHDT and CDR2 YNNKEL (reference sequence). V dropped 1 base and J dropped 2; count of bases not matched to a gene: 13. The CDR3 loop is CASSQGPGQDIVPYNSPLHF. In DNA form, the CDR3 reads TGTGCCAGCAGCCAAGGTCCGGGACAGGACATTGTTCCCTATAATTCACCCCTCCACTTT.

The V call is TRBV2, the J call TRBJ2-5; D possibly corresponds to TRBD2 (6 bases). The CDR3 extends over 15 amino acids. V was trimmed by 6 bases and J by 5 bases, leaving 19 bases between them. From germline, CDR1 is SNHLY and CDR2 FYNNEI. The CDR3 sequence is CASRSRAGAGETQYF. CDR3 nucleotide sequence: TGTGCCAGCAGGAGTCGCGCTGGTGCGGGGGAGACCCAGTACTTC. Full variable domain (missing parts from reference TRBV2 and TRBJ2-5): EPEVTQTPSHQVTQMGQEVILRCVPISNHLYFYWYRQILGQKVEFLVSFYNNEISEKSEIFDDQFSVERPDGSNFTLKIRSTKLEDSAMYFCASRSRAGAGETQYFGPGTRLLVL.

The chain is built from TRBV28 and TRBJ2-3, with 9 bases matching TRBD2. Per the germline V gene, CDR1 is MDHEN and CDR2 is SYDVKM. The CDR3 contains 18 residues. Unmatched junction bases numbered 12, after V lost 4 bases and J lost 1 base. In nucleotides, the CDR3 is TGTGCCAGCAGTTGGAGTAGCGGGAGATCCATGGGCACAGATACGCAGTATTTT. Translating gives CASSWSSGRSMGTDTQYF.

The gene calls are TRBV5-1 and TRBJ2-1; TRBD1 matches 8 bases. V was pared by 1 base and J by 8 bases, with 8 bases of the junction left unmatched. This CDR3 is built from 15 residues. Per the germline V gene, CDR1 is SGHRS and CDR2 is YFSETQ. CDR3 nucleotide sequence: TGCGCCAGCAGCTTGTGGTCGGACAGGGTGGATGAGCAGTTCTTC. Its protein product is CASSLWSDRVDEQFF.

The rearrangement uses TRBV7-6 and TRBJ1-6, with a possible D match to TRBD1 (5 bases). Per the germline V gene, CDR1 is SGHVS and CDR2 is FNYEAQ. V was pared by 6 bases and J by 8 bases, with 11 bases between. This CDR3 region has 13 residues. The CDR3, as DNA: TGTGCCAGCAGGACAGAGACACATTCACCCCTCCACTTT. The encoded protein is CASRTETHSPLHF.

This chain joins TRBV5-5 and TRBJ1-6; D unresolved. V shed 0 bases and J shed 8 bases, with 12 bases lying between them. Germline CDR1 reads SGHKS; CDR2 reads YYEKEE (reference sequence). The CDR3 has 15 residues. The CDR3 loop is CASSLGVAEDSPLHF. CDR3 sequence (DNA): TGTGCCAGCAGCTTGGGGGTCGCGGAGGATTCACCCCTCCACTTT.

This chain uses TRBV27 with TRBJ1-1, with a possible D match to TRBD1 (5 bases). Per germline, CDR1 MNHEY and CDR2 SMNVEV (reference sequence). The CDR3 has 13 residues. V was pared by 5 bases and J by 1 base, with 8 bases between. The CDR3 here is CASSGGENTEAFF. Written as DNA, the CDR3 is TGTGCCAGCAGTGGGGGGGAGAACACTGAAGCTTTCTTT.